The 25 T cell receptor beta chains given below trace back to one sample, sequenced in a study of neurological immune-mediated disorders. TCRdb analysed the 5' RACE reads with MiXCR anew, one entry per CDR3 protein. The sample records tens of thousands of distinct CDR3 sequences, 3.5% to 5% being singletons. Specimen: PBMCs. Receptor source: an older woman with multiple sclerosis.

This clonotype was counted ten times or more. The gene calls are TRBV6-2 or TRBV6-3 and TRBJ2-5; no clear D. Trimming took 8 bases from V and 2 from J, leaving 12 bases between them. Looked up from germline, CDR1 is MNHEY and CDR2 is SVGEGT. The CDR3 is 13 amino acids. The CDR3 sequence: CASRKDEQETQYF. CDR3 DNA sequence: TGTGCCAGCCGAAAGGACGAGCAAGAGACCCAGTACTTC.

Ten or more counts support this clonotype. J is TRBJ2-3 and V is TRBV25-1, with no clear D. The CDR3 sequence is 11 residues long. V was clipped by 3 bases and J by 4 bases, with 2 bases between them. Germline lookup yields CDR1 MGHDK and CDR2 SYGVNS. The CDR3 spells CASSDPDTQYF. DNA of the CDR3: TGTGCCAGCAGTGACCCAGATACGCAGTATTTT.

Many counts were recorded for this clonotype. The chain recombines TRBV20-1 with TRBJ2-5; no definite D call. V was shortened by 5 bases and J by 1 base, with 11 bases between the two germline ends. The CDR3 sequence is 13 residues long. CDR1 is DFQATT and CDR2 is SNEGSKA in the germline V gene (reference sequence). The CDR3 coding sequence is TGCAGTGCTGTGACCGCGCCCCAAGAGACCCAGTACTTC. Its protein is CSAVTAPQETQYF.

This clonotype was seen many times. The chain couples TRBV29-1 to TRBJ2-3; maybe TRBD1 (5 bases). Germline V gene data show CDR1 as SQVTM and CDR2 as ANQGSEA. Trimming took off 4 bases at V and 4 bases at J, with 9 bases between the two ends. The CDR3 contains 12 residues. The CDR3 nucleotides are TGCAGCGTTGGATTGGGGCCAGATACGCAGTATTTT. Its translation: CSVGLGPDTQYF.

This clonotype has ten or more counts. Here the CDR3 reads CASSQGLADNEQFF. CDR3 DNA sequence: TGTGCCAGCAGTCAGGGGCTAGCGGACAATGAGCAGTTCTTC. The chain carries TRBV2 and TRBJ2-1; a possible D gene is TRBD2 (7 bases). Trimming shortened V by 5 bases and J by 5 bases, and 13 bases separated the two germline ends. The CDR3 totals 14 residues. CDR1 is SNHLY and CDR2 is FYNNEI in the germline V gene.

V gene TRBV7-6 combines with J gene TRBJ1-4; TRBD1 aligns across 11 bases. CDR3 length equals 15 residues. Looked up from germline, CDR1 is SGHVS and CDR2 is FNYEAQ. J gave up 7 bases and V 5 bases, and 6 bases lay outside the gene matches. CDR3 in DNA: TGTGCCAGCAGCGCGGCCGGGACAGGGGGTGAAAAACTGTTTTTT. Translated: CASSAAGTGGEKLFF.

This clonotype was observed at least ten times. The V gene is TRBV5-1, the J gene TRBJ1-4; D perhaps matches TRBD1 (5 bases). The CDR3 consists of 13 residues. V lost 7 bases and J 5 bases, leaving 12 bases between the germline ends. From germline, CDR1 is SGHRS and CDR2 YFSETQ. CDR3 in amino acids: CASGDSVNEKLFF. CDR3 nucleotide sequence: TGCGCCAGCGGCGACAGCGTGAATGAAAAACTGTTTTTT.

This clonotype appeared many times. This rearrangement joins TRBV9 to TRBJ2-2, with D uncertain. There are 14 residues in the CDR3. In germline, CDR1 is SGDLS, CDR2 YYNGEE. Trimming pared 3 bases from V and 3 bases from J, leaving 9 bases between. CDR3 protein: CASSERHYTGELFF. The CDR3 DNA sequence: TGTGCCAGCAGCGAACGACACTACACCGGGGAGCTGTTTTTT.

This clonotype was seen repeatedly, ten times or more. V and J are TRBV6-2 or TRBV6-3 and TRBJ1-1; perhaps TRBD1 as D (6 bases). Looked up from germline, CDR1 is MNHEY and CDR2 is SVGEGT. The CDR3 contains 15 residues. V gave up 2 bases and J gave up 4 bases, with 14 bases separating them. This chain's CDR3 is CASSYGGGQATEAFF. DNA for the CDR3: TGTGCCAGCAGTTACGGCGGGGGGCAGGCCACTGAAGCTTTCTTT.

This clonotype was seen repeatedly, ten times or more. The chain employs TRBV10-3 and TRBJ1-1; no clear D. Trimming removed 3 bases from V and 3 bases from J, with 8 bases in between. Germline V CDR1 and CDR2: ENHRY, SYGVKD. The CDR3 runs to 13 residues. CDR3 loop: CAISEEEHTEAFF. The CDR3 DNA reads as TGTGCCATCAGTGAAGAGGAGCACACTGAAGCTTTCTTT.

In this sample, this clonotype turned up many times. This sequence joins TRBV6-5 and TRBJ2-5, with 8 bases matching TRBD1. J gave up 4 bases and V 1 base, and 5 bases lay outside the gene matches. CDR3 size: 15 residues. Germline values: CDR1 MNHEY, CDR2 SVGAGI. CDR3 loop: CASSYLRTGGETQYF. CDR3 in DNA: TGTGCCAGCAGTTACTTAAGAACAGGGGGAGAGACCCAGTACTTC.

This chain joins TRBV20-1 and TRBJ2-5; the D is unclear. The germline V gene has CDR1 DFQATT and CDR2 SNEGSKA (reference sequence). V lost 6 bases, J lost 4 bases, and 12 bases lay in between. The length of the CDR3 is 12 residues. The CDR3 region is CSASLGVETQYF. CDR3 sequence (DNA): TGCAGTGCATCCCTTGGTGTAGAGACCCAGTACTTC.

This clonotype was picked up many times. This rearrangement joins TRBV9 to TRBJ2-3, with TRBD2 identical over 14 bases. CDR3 length: 17 residues. V lost 2 bases and J lost 3; bases outside the gene matches: 5. CDR1 SGDLS and CDR2 YYNGEE come from the germline V gene. This chain's CDR3 is CASSVGLAGGRTDTQYF. CDR3 nucleotides: TGTGCCAGCAGCGTCGGACTAGCGGGGGGCCGGACAGATACGCAGTATTTT. The variable domain in full, completed from reference TRBV9 and TRBJ2-3, reads DSGVTQTPKHLITATGQRVTLRCSPRSGDLSVYWYQQSLDQGLQFLIQYYNGEERAKGNILERFSAQQFPDLHSELNLSSLELGDSALYFCASSVGLAGGRTDTQYFGPGTRLTVL.

The CDR3 reads CATQLAGGAGELFF. The CDR3 DNA follows: TGTGCCACCCAGCTAGCGGGAGGAGCCGGGGAGCTGTTTTTT. This chain links TRBV24-1 with TRBJ2-2, with TRBD2 matching 11 bases. The germline CDR1 and CDR2 sequences are KGHDR and SFDVKD. This CDR3 region has 14 residues. V was pared by 9 bases and J by 6 bases, with 5 bases of the junction left unmatched.

In this sample, this clonotype turned up many times. This chain uses TRBV7-2 with TRBJ1-2; possible D gene TRBD1, 6 bases. Germline CDR1 reads SGHTA; CDR2 reads FQGNSA. The germline V and J ends were trimmed by 2 bases and 4 bases, with 14 bases remaining between them. The CDR3 is 15 amino acids. DNA for the CDR3: TGTGCCAGCAGCTTACCAGTGGGGGCGGGCTATGGCTACACCTTC. Translating gives CASSLPVGAGYGYTF.

Many counts were recorded for this clonotype. This chain links TRBV10-3 with TRBJ2-1; D uncertain. Germline V gives CDR1 ENHRY, CDR2 SYGVKD. The length of the CDR3 is 15 residues. The V and J ends lost 0 bases and 8 bases respectively, with 14 bases between them. This CDR3 reads CAISESIGYRDEQFF. The CDR3 DNA sequence: TGTGCCATCAGTGAGTCGATCGGATATAGGGATGAGCAGTTCTTC.

At least ten counts were recorded for this clonotype. The chain links TRBV12-3 or TRBV12-4 to TRBJ1-1; possible D gene TRBD1, 6 bases. CDR3 length equals 15 residues. V was cut by 1 base and J by 2 bases, with 11 bases left in between. CDR3 coding DNA: TGTGCCAGCAGTTTAGAGGGGGTCGTTAACACTGAAGCTTTCTTT. It codes for CASSLEGVVNTEAFF.

This clonotype was observed many times. The genes are TRBV9 and TRBJ2-5; TRBD2 aligns across 12 bases. Germline V lookup: CDR1 SGDLS, CDR2 YYNGEE. With 4 bases clipped from V and 4 bases from J, the junction kept 11 bases outside the gene matches. This CDR3 is 17 amino acids long. Written as DNA, the CDR3 is TGTGCCAGCAGCCCTACCCCGACTAGCGGGAGAGGAGAGACCCAGTACTTC. Its translation: CASSPTPTSGRGETQYF. The full variable domain, completed using reference TRBV9 and TRBJ2-5, is DSGVTQTPKHLITATGQRVTLRCSPRSGDLSVYWYQQSLDQGLQFLIQYYNGEERAKGNILERFSAQQFPDLHSELNLSSLELGDSALYFCASSPTPTSGRGETQYFGPGTRLLVL.

This clonotype was detected many times. The V and J genes are TRBV20-1 and TRBJ2-4; a possible D gene is TRBD1 (6 bases). CDR3 length: 14 residues. Germline lookup yields CDR1 DFQATT and CDR2 SNEGSKA (reference sequence). Trimming removed 1 base at V and 3 bases at J, with 10 bases between. CDR3 amino acids: CSARVQGYKNIQYF. The CDR3 bases are TGCAGTGCTAGAGTACAGGGTTACAAAAACATTCAGTACTTC.

This clonotype was recorded at least ten times. This chain connects TRBV5-1 to TRBJ1-1; D remains ambiguous. Germline values: CDR1 SGHRS, CDR2 YFSETQ. Trimming cost V 0 bases and J 3 bases, with 9 bases left between them. The CDR3 is 14 amino acids. The CDR3 loop is CASSLGQLDTEAFF. CDR3 bases: TGCGCCAGCAGCTTGGGGCAATTGGACACTGAAGCTTTCTTT.

This clonotype was counted many times. V is TRBV5-1 and J is TRBJ1-3, with D perhaps TRBD1 (6 bases). The CDR3 extends over 16 amino acids. Germline CDR1 is SGHRS and CDR2 is YFSETQ. V was shortened by 0 bases and J by 2 bases, with 12 bases between the two germline ends. The DNA for the CDR3 is TGCGCCAGCAGCTTGGAAGGGGGGCAGGCTGGAAACACCATATATTTT. It is translated as CASSLEGGQAGNTIYF.

In this sample, this clonotype is medium-sized. This chain connects TRBV7-8 to TRBJ2-5; D is ambiguous. The V end lost 5 bases, the J end lost 0 bases, and 7 bases lay between the germline ends. Germline V gene lookup returns CDR1 SGHVS and CDR2 FQNEAQ. The CDR3 loop spans 13 amino acids. The CDR3 DNA reads TGTGCCAGCAGCCTCAAATACCAAGAGACCCAGTACTTC. It yields the protein CASSLKYQETQYF.

In this sample, this clonotype turned up many times. This chain uses TRBV20-1 with TRBJ1-1; possible D gene TRBD1, 5 bases. The CDR3 sequence is 15 residues long. Trimming pared 5 bases from V and 5 bases from J, leaving 21 bases between. Germline assignment: CDR1 DFQATT and CDR2 SNEGSKA (reference sequence). The CDR3 DNA is TGCAGTGCTGCCGCCCTATTAAAGGGGTGGACTGAAGCTTTCTTT. Protein: CSAAALLKGWTEAFF.

The chain links TRBV7-2 to TRBJ2-5; 11 nucleotides line up with TRBD2. Losses at the gene ends were 1 base for V and 1 base for J; bases not matched to a gene: 2. The CDR3 loop spans 16 amino acids. The germline gives CDR1 SGHTA, CDR2 FQGNSA. Written as DNA, the CDR3 is TGTGCCAGCAGCTTAGTGCTAGCGGGGGGCCAAGAGACCCAGTACTTC. Translating it yields CASSLVLAGGQETQYF.

This clonotype was counted many times. V is TRBV20-1 and J is TRBJ1-5; D call uncertain. CDR3 length: 13 residues. V was cut by 3 bases and J by 4 bases, with 10 bases left in between. The germline gives CDR1 DFQATT, CDR2 SNEGSKA (reference sequence). Here the CDR3 DNA reads TGCAGTGCTAGCCCCCTCGGGAATCAGCCCCAGCATTTT. Translated, it gives CSASPLGNQPQHF.